The present TCR beta chain was sequenced within a study of blood T cell repertoires in COVID-19. On the study more broadly: Sources were T cells, B-cell-depleted T cells, or PBMCs; the material itself was cDNA or gDNA.

V gave up 3 bases and J gave up 4 bases; unmatched junction bases: 10. Germline V gene lookup returns CDR1 WSHSY and CDR2 SAAADI. The CDR3 is 17 residues long. Produced via immunoSEQ multiplex PCR; TCRdb's table is partial and in-frame only. Altogether some 120,000 clones are present, around 80% being singletons, with the ten largest covering 5.5% to 6%. The J gene is TRBJ2-7, the V gene TRBV10-2; 12 bases are shared with TRBD2. The specimen sequenced was peripheral blood. This TCR derives from a man at least 80 years old with active or convalescent COVID-19. CDR3 in DNA: TGCGCCAGCAGTGAAATCCAACCTAGCGGGGGGGCATACGAGCAGTACTTC. This translates into CASSEIQPSGGAYEQYF.